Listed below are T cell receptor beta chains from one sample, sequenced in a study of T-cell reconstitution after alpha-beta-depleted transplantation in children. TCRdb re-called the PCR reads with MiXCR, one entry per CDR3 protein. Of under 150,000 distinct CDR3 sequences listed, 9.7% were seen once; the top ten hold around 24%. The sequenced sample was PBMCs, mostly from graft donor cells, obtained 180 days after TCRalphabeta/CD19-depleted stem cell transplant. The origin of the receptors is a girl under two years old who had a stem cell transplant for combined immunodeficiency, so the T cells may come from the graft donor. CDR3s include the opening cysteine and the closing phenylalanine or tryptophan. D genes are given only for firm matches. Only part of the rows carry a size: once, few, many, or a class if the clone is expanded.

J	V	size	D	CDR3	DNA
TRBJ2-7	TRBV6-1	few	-	CASTGTRALQYF	TGTGCCAGCACGGGGACTCGCGCTTTGCAGTACTTC
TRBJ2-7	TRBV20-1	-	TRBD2	CSARRAGGSYEQYF	TGCAGTGCTAGAAGGGCGGGGGGGTCCTACGAGCAGTACTTC
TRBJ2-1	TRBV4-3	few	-	CASSQGTPYLNEQFF	TGCGCCAGCAGCCAAGGGACCCCCTACCTCAATGAGCAGTTCTTC
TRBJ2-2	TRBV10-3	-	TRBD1	CAINKGANTGELFF	TGTGCCATCAACAAGGGGGCAAACACCGGGGAGCTGTTTTTT
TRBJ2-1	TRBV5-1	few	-	CASSLSPGTTYNEQFF	TGCGCCAGCAGCTTGAGTCCCGGGACCACATACAATGAGCAGTTCTTC
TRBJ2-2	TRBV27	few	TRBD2	CASSFFLAGSTGELFF	TGTGCCAGCAGTTTCTTTCTAGCGGGGAGCACCGGGGAGCTGTTTTTT
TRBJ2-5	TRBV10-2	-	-	CASSSRTDQGAQYF	TGCGCCAGCAGCTCCAGGACAGACCAAGGGGCCCAGTACTTC
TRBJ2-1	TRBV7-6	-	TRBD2	CASSPGTRTNEQFF	TGTGCCAGCAGTCCCGGGACTAGGACCAATGAGCAGTTCTTC
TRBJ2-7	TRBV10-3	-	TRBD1	CAISEPDRGRNEQYF	TGTGCCATCAGTGAGCCGGACAGGGGTAGGAACGAGCAGTACTTC
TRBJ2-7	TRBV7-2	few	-	CASSLASSYEHYF	TGTGCCAGCAGCTTAGCGTCCTCCTACGAGCACTACTTC
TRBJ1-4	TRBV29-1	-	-	CSAGVTNEKLFF	TGCAGCGCTGGGGTAACTAATGAAAAACTGTTTTTT
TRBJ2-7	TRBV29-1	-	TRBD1	CSVVDRVAYDQYF	TGCAGCGTTGTTGACAGGGTAGCGTACGACCAGTACTTC
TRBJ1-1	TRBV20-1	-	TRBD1	CSATGGGIDTEAFF	TGCAGTGCCACAGGGGGCGGGATAGACACTGAAGCTTTCTTT
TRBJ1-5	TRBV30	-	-	CAWSVRLGLQPQHF	TGTGCCTGGAGTGTACGTCTCGGGTTACAGCCCCAGCATTTT
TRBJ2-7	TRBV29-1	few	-	CSVGGPSYEQYF	TGCAGCGTTGGGGGGCCCTCCTACGAGCAGTACTTC
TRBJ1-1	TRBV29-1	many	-	CSVEWNTEAFF	TGCAGCGTTGAGTGGAACACTGAAGCTTTCTTT
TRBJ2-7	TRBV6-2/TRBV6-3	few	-	CASRETATYEQYF	TGTGCCAGCAGGGAGACAGCTACCTACGAGCAGTACTTC
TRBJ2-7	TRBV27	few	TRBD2	CASSFGLAGAYEQYF	TGTGCCAGCAGTTTTGGCCTAGCGGGAGCCTACGAGCAGTACTTC
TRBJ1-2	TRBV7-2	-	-	CASSFQRARDYGYTF	TGTGCCAGCAGTTTTCAAAGAGCCCGGGACTATGGCTACACCTTC
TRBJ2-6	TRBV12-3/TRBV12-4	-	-	CASSKDSYYSGANVLTF	TGTGCCAGCAGTAAGGACAGTTACTACTCTGGGGCCAACGTCCTGACTTTC
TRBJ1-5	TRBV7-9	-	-	CASSPRDWTQPQHF	TGTGCCAGCAGCCCCCGGGACTGGACTCAGCCCCAGCATTTT
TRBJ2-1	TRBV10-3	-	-	CAISDPVGEYNEQFF	TGTGCCATCAGTGACCCTGTGGGAGAGTACAATGAGCAGTTCTTC
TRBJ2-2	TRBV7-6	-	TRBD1	CASSVDRGYTGELFF	TGTGCCAGCAGCGTAGACAGGGGATACACCGGGGAGCTGTTTTTT
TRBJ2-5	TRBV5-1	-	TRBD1	CASSLKGALQETQYF	TGCGCCAGCAGCTTAAAGGGGGCCCTCCAAGAGACCCAGTACTTC